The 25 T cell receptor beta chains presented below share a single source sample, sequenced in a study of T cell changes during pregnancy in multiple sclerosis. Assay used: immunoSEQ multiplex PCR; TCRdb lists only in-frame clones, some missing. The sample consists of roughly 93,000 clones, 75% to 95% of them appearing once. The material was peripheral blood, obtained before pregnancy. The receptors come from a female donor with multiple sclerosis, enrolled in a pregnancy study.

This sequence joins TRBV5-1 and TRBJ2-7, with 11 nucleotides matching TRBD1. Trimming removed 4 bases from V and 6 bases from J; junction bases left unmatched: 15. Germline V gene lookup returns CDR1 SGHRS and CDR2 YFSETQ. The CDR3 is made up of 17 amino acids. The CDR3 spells CASSTGTGGARPLEQYF. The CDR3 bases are TGCGCCAGCAGCACGGGGACAGGGGGGGCCAGGCCCCTCGAGCAGTACTTC. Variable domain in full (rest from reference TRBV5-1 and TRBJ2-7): KAGVTQTPRYLIKTRGQQVTLSCSPISGHRSVSWYQQTPGQGLQFLFEYFSETQRNKGNFPGRFSGRQFSNSRSEMNVSTLELGDSALYLCASSTGTGGARPLEQYFGPGTRLTVT.

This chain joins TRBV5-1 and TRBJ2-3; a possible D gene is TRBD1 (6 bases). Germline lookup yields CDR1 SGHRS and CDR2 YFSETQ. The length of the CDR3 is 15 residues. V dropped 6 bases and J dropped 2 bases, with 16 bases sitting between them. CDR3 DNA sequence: TGCGCCAGCACCCTAACAGGGCCACCCACAGATACGCAGTATTTT. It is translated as CASTLTGPPTDTQYF.

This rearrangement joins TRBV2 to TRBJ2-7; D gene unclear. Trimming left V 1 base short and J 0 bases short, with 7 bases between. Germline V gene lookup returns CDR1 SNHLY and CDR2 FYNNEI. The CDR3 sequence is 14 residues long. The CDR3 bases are TGTGCCAGCAGTGAAGGGCGGAACTCCTACGAGCAGTACTTC. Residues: CASSEGRNSYEQYF.

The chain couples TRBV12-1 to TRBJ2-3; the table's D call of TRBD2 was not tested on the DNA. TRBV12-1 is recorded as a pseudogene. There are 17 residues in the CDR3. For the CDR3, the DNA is TGTGCCAGCAGCTTCGGCGACGGGGGGGCCGGCACAGATACGCAGTATTTT. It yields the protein CASSFGDGGAGTDTQYF.

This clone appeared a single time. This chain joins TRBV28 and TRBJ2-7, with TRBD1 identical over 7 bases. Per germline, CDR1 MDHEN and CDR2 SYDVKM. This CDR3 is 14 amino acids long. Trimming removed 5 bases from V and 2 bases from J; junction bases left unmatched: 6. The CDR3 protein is CASSVTGRTYEQYF. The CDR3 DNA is TGTGCCAGCAGTGTGACAGGGAGAACCTACGAGCAGTACTTC.

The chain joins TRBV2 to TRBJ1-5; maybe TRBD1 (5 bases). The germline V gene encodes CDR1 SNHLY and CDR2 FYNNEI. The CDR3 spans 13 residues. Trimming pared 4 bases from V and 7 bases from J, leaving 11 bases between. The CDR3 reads CASSGRGIQPQHF. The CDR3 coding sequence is TGTGCCAGCAGTGGGAGGGGCATCCAGCCCCAGCATTTT.

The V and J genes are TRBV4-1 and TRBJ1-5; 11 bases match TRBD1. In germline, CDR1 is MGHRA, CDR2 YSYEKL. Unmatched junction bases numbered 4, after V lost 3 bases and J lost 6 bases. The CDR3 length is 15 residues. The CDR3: CASSHGTGGSQPQHF. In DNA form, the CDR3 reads TGCGCCAGCAGCCACGGGACAGGGGGTAGTCAGCCCCAGCATTTT.

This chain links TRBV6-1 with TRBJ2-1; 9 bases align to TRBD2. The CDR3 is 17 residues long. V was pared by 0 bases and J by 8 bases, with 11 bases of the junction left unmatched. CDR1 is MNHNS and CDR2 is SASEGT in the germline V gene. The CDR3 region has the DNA TGTGCCAGCAGTGAAGCCGTGGCGGGAGGGAGACGGGATGAGCAGTTCTTC. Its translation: CASSEAVAGGRRDEQFF.

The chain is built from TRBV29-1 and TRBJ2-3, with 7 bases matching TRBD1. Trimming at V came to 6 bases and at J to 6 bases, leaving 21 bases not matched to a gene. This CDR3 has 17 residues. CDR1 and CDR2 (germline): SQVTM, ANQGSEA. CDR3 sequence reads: CSVVPDRVFVFQDTQYF. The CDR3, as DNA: TGCAGCGTGGTCCCCGACAGGGTATTTGTATTCCAGGATACGCAGTATTTT.

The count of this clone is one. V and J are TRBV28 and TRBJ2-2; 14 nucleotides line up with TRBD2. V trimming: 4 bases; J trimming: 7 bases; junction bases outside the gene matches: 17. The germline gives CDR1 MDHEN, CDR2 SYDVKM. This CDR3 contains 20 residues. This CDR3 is CASSWLPPWTSGRFGGELFF. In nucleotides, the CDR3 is TGTGCCAGCAGTTGGTTGCCCCCTTGGACTAGCGGGAGGTTCGGCGGGGAGCTGTTTTTT. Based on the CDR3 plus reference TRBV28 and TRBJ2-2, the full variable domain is DVKVTQSSRYLVKRTGEKVFLECVQDMDHENMFWYRQDPGLGLRLIYFSYDVKMKEKGDIPEGYSVSREKKERFSLILESASTNQTSMYLCASSWLPPWTSGRFGGELFFGEGSRLTVL.

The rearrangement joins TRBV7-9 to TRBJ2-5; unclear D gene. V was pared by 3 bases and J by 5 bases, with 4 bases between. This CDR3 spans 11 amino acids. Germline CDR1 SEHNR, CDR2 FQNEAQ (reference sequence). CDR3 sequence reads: CASSFGETQYF. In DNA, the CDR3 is TGTGCCAGCAGCTTCGGGGAGACCCAGTACTTC.

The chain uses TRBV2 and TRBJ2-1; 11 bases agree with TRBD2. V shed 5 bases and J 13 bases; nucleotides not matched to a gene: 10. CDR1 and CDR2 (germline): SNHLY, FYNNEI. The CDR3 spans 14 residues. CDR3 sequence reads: CASSPTSGSPFQFF. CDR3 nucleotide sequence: TGTGCCAGCAGTCCTACTAGCGGGAGCCCTTTCCAGTTCTTC.

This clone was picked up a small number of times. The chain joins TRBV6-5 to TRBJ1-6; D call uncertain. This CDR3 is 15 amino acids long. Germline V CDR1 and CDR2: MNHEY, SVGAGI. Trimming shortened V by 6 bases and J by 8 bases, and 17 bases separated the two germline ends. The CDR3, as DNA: TGTGCCAGCAGGTCCCCAAGGGCGAGGGATTCACCCCTCCACTTT. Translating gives CASRSPRARDSPLHF.

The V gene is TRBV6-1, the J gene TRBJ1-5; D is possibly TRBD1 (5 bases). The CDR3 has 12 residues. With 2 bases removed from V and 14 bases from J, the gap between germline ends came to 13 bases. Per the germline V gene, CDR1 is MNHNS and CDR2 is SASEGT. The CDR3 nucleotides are TGTGCCAGCAGTGAAAGAACAGGCGGCGAGCATTTT. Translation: CASSERTGGEHF.

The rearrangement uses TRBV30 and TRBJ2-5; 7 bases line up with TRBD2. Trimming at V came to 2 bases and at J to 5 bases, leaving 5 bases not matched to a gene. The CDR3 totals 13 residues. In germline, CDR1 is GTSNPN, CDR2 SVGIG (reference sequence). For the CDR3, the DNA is TGTGCCTGGAGTCTAAGGGGAGGGGAGACCCAGTACTTC. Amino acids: CAWSLRGGETQYF.

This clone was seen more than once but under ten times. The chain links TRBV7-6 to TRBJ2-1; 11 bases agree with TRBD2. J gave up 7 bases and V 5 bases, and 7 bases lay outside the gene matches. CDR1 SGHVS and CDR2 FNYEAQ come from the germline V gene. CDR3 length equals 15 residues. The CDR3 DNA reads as TGTGCCAGCAGCGGTATAGCGGGGGGGCCTAATGAGCAGTTCTTC. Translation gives CASSGIAGGPNEQFF.

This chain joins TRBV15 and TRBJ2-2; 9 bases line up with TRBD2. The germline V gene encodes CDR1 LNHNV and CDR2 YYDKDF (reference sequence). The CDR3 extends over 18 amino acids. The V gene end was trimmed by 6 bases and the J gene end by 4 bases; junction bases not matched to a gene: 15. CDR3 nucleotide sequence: TGTGCCACCAGTCGAGAGGGCGCGGGGGGGCGGGTCACCGGGGAGCTGTTTTTT. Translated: CATSREGAGGRVTGELFF.

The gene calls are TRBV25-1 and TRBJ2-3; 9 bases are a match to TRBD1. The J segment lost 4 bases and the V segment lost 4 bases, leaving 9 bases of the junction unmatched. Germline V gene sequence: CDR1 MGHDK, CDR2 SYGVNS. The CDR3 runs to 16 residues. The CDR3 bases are TGTGCCAGCAGTGGAACCGGGACAGGGACCCCAGATACGCAGTATTTT. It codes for CASSGTGTGTPDTQYF. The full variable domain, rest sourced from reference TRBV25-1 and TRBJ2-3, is EADIYQTPRYLVIGTGKKITLECSQTMGHDKMYWYQQDPGMELHLIHYSYGVNSTEKGDLSSESTVSRIRTEHFPLTLESARPSHTSQYLCASSGTGTGTPDTQYFGPGTRLTVL.

The CDR3, as DNA: TGTGCCAGCACCGCGATTGGAGGGCCGGATACGCAGTATTTT. Translated, it gives CASTAIGGPDTQYF. The J gene is TRBJ2-3, the V gene TRBV28; TRBD2 is a possible D gene (6 bases). V lost 7 bases and J 6 bases, leaving 17 bases between the germline ends. The CDR3 is 14 amino acids. The germline V gene encodes CDR1 MDHEN and CDR2 SYDVKM.

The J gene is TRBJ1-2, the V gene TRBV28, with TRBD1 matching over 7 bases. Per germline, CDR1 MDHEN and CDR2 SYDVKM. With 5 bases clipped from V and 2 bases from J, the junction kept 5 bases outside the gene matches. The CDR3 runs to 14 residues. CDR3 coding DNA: TGTGCCAGCAGTGAGGGGGCTCCGAACTATGGCTACACCTTC. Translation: CASSEGAPNYGYTF.

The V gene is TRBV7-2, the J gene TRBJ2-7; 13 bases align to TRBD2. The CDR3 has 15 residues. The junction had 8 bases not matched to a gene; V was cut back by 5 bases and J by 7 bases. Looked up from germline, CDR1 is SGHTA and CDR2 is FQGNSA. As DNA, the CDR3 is TGTGCCAGCAGCGCCACTAGCGGGAGGGCGCGGGAGCAGTACTTC. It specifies CASSATSGRAREQYF.

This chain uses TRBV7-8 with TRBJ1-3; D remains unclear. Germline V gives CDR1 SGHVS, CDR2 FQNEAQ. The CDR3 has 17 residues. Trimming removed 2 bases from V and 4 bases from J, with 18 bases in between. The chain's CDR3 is CASSLLLFAQSGNTIYF. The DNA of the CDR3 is TGTGCCAGCAGCTTACTTCTTTTCGCACAGTCAGGAAACACCATATATTTT.

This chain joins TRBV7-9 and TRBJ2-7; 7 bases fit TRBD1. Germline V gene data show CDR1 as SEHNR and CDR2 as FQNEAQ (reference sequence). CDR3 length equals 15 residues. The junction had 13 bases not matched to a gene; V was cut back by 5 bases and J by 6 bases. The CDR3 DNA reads TGTGCCAGCAGCCAAACGACAGGGTCTACTTCCGAGCAGTACTTC. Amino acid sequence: CASSQTTGSTSEQYF.

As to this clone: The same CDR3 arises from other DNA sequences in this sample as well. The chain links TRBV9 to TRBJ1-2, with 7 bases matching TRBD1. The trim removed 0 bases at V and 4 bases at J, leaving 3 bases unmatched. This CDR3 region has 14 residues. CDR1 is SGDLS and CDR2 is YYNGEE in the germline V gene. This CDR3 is CASSVGDRSYGYTF. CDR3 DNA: TGTGCCAGCAGCGTAGGGGACAGATCCTATGGCTACACCTTC.

This CDR3 is CASNSPWGYTF. CDR3 in DNA: TGTGCCAGCAACAGCCCTTGGGGCTACACCTTC. The rearrangement uses TRBV7-9 and TRBJ1-2; no definite D call. This CDR3 is 11 amino acids long. CDR1 and CDR2 (germline): SEHNR, FQNEAQ (reference sequence). Deletions cut 7 bases from V and 8 bases from J, with 11 bases between.